This T cell receptor (beta chain) comes out of a study of cytomegalovirus exposure and HLA in healthy donors. The junction had 5 bases not matched to a gene; V was cut back by 8 bases and J by 0 bases. The CDR3 is made up of 15 amino acids. Germline values: CDR1 MNHEY, CDR2 SVGAGI. Generated by immunoSEQ multiplex PCR, the TCRdb table keeps only in-frame clones and is missing some. In the table there are a few hundred thousand clones, around 89% of which are singletons. Study results and limitations: Specificity for CMV antigens was confirmed in vitro for a few of the CMV-associated chains. The investigators catalogued some 160 TCR beta chains as cytomegalovirus-associated. In the roughly 120 validation repertoires, a later analysis found that first-cohort TCR clusters tended to co-occur.

In the case of this clone: What it binds is not known.

This TCR was recovered from a woman between 18 and 29 years old in good health and CMV-seronegative. V usage is TRBV6-5 and J usage is TRBJ2-3; 10 bases map to TRBD2. The sequenced sample consisted of PBMCs. The CDR3 coding sequence is TGTGCCAGCGCTAGCGGGGGAGCAAGCACAGATACGCAGTATTTT. Amino acid sequence: CASASGGASTDTQYF.